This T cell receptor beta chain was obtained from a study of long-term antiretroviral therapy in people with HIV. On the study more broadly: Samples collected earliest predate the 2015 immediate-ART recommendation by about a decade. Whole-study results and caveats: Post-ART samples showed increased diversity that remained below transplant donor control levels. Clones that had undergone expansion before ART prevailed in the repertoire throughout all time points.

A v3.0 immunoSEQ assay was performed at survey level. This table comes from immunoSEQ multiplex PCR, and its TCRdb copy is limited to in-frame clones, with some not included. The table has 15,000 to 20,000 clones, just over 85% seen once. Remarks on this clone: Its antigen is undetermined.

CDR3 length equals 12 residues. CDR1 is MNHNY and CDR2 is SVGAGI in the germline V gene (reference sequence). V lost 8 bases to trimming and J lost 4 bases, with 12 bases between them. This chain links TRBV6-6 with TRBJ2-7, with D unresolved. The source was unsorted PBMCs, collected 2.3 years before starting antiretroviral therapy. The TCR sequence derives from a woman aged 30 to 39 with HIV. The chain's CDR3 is CASAPGGYEQYF. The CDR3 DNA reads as TGTGCCAGCGCCCCCGGTGGGTACGAGCAGTACTTC.